Below are 7 T cell receptor beta chains sequenced from a single sample in a study of blood T cell repertoires in COVID-19. The protocol was immunoSEQ multiplex PCR, while the TCRdb copy is restricted to in-frame clones and leaves out a portion. The sample records 200,000 to 300,000 clones, approximately 89% being singletons. Sequencing was done on a sample of peripheral blood. These receptors were taken from a woman aged 45-59 years with acute or convalescent COVID-19.

The CDR3 coding sequence is TGTGCCAGAAGCAATAGACAAGGCTATGGCTACACCTTC. Encoded protein: CARSNRQGYGYTF. The chain uses TRBV5-3 and TRBJ1-2, with D unresolved. Being an ORF, TRBV5-3 has a function that is uncertain. The ends were cut back, 4 bases at V and 4 bases at J, with 11 bases in the middle. The CDR3 contains 13 residues.

V and J are TRBV4-2 and TRBJ2-2; 9 positions match TRBD1. CDR3 size: 16 residues. Trimming at V came to 3 bases and at J to 5 bases, leaving 7 bases not matched to a gene. Germline V gene data show CDR1 as LGHNA and CDR2 as YNFKEQ. The CDR3 is CASSHTGQGGTGELFF. CDR3 DNA: TGTGCCAGCAGCCATACGGGACAGGGTGGTACCGGGGAGCTGTTTTTT.

This chain links TRBV7-8 with TRBJ1-5; perhaps TRBD1 as D (6 bases). The length of the CDR3 is 15 residues. Trimming removed 1 base from V and 2 bases from J, with 9 bases in between. The germline V gene has CDR1 SGHVS and CDR2 FQNEAQ. This chain's CDR3 is CASSLGRGGNQPQHF. The CDR3 bases are TGTGCCAGCAGCTTAGGCAGGGGCGGCAATCAGCCCCAGCATTTT.

The chain recombines TRBV27 with TRBJ1-1; D is unresolved. Between the trimmed V and J ends, which lost 7 bases and 1 base, there was a span of 13 bases. Per germline, CDR1 MNHEY and CDR2 SMNVEV (reference sequence). This CDR3 comprises 14 residues. The CDR3 DNA follows: TGTGCCAGCATTAACCCTGCGGGGAACACTGAAGCTTTCTTT. Amino acids: CASINPAGNTEAFF.

Here the CDR3 DNA reads TGTGCCAGCAGCTTAGTCGGTAAGCCCAATCAGCCCCAGCATTTT. Amino acids: CASSLVGKPNQPQHF. This chain uses TRBV11-3 with TRBJ1-5; D is undetermined. CDR1 SGHNT and CDR2 YENEEA come from the germline V gene. The V gene lost 1 base and the J gene lost 3 bases, with 10 bases spanning the gap. The CDR3 has 15 residues.

This sequence joins TRBV7-8 and TRBJ2-7, with D hard to call. V gave up 5 bases and J gave up 1 base, with 6 bases separating them. This CDR3 region has 12 residues. Germline CDR1 and CDR2: SGHVS and FQNEAQ. The CDR3 loop is CASSPGSYEQYF. In DNA form, the CDR3 reads TGTGCCAGCAGCCCCGGGTCCTACGAGCAGTACTTC. Supplemented by reference TRBV7-8 and TRBJ2-7, the full variable domain reads GAGVSQSPRYKVAKRGQDVALRCDPISGHVSLFWYQQALGQGPEFLTYFQNEAQLDKSGLPSDRFFAERPEGSVSTLKIQRTQQEDSAVYLCASSPGSYEQYFGPGTRLTVT.

The genes are TRBV7-3 and TRBJ2-1, with 14 bases lining up with TRBD2. V lost 4 bases, J lost 6 bases, and 2 bases stayed unmatched. CDR3 length: 15 amino acids. CDR1 is SGHTA and CDR2 is FQGTGA in the germline V gene. The CDR3 sequence is CASSSGLAGANEQFF. The CDR3 DNA is TGTGCCAGCAGCTCGGGACTAGCGGGAGCCAATGAGCAGTTCTTC.